The entry that follows covers one T cell receptor (beta chain) sequence. The data belong to a study of cytomegalovirus exposure and HLA in healthy donors. Per germline, CDR1 SGHRS and CDR2 YFSETQ. Trimming stripped 0 bases from V and 3 bases from J, with 9 bases between. CDR3 length equals 15 residues. This PCR relied on a set of 60 Vbeta primers and 13 Jbeta primers. Sequenced by immunoSEQ multiplex PCR; TCRdb stores in-frame clones only, minus some. The data show about 120,000 clones, about 75% seen once. V usage is TRBV5-1 and J usage is TRBJ2-2, with D unclear. The sequence was collected from a man aged 55 to 70 in good health and CMV-seropositive. Material for sequencing was PBMCs. CDR3 in DNA: TGCGCCAGCAGCTTGGTACAGAGCTACACCGGGGAGCTGTTTTTT. Translation gives CASSLVQSYTGELFF.